A single sample is the source of the 22 T cell receptor beta chains below, sequenced in a study of shared clonotypes between healthy human individuals. Clones were sequenced by immunoSEQ multiplex PCR, and TCRdb holds only the in-frame ones, with some missing. The sample contains about a million clones, less than 85% of which appear only once. Sequencing was performed on memory CD4+ T cells sorted from blood. Indicated subset: CD45RA-negative fraction. Source of these receptors: a young man in good health.

The chain combines TRBV18 with TRBJ2-3; 15 bases match TRBD2. This CDR3 has 19 amino acids. Trimming removed 4 bases from V and 1 base from J; junction bases left unmatched: 9. The germline CDR1 and CDR2 sequences are KGHSH and LQKENI. This CDR3 is CASSRPGTSGGSGTDTQYF. Written as DNA, the CDR3 is TGTGCCAGCTCACGGCCCGGGACTAGCGGGGGGAGTGGCACAGATACGCAGTATTTT.

The rearrangement joins TRBV21-1 to TRBJ2-1. TRBV21-1 is a known pseudogene. The CDR3 totals 17 residues. The CDR3 nucleotides read TGTGCCAGCCCAGGGTATAGCGAACAACGGGGCGGCAATGAGCAGTTCTTC. This encodes CASPGYSEQRGGNEQFF.

V gene TRBV30 combines with J gene TRBJ2-3; 11 bases match TRBD2. Germline V gives CDR1 GTSNPN, CDR2 SVGIG (reference sequence). After removal of 2 bases from V and 2 bases from J, the junction contained 6 bases not matched to a gene. This CDR3 comprises 16 residues. This CDR3 reads CAWSSGLAGHTDTQYF. The CDR3 DNA is TGTGCCTGGAGTTCCGGACTAGCGGGCCACACAGATACGCAGTATTTT.

This rearrangement joins TRBV6-6 to TRBJ1-2; TRBD1 is a possible D gene (5 bases). V lost 7 bases and J lost 4, with 10 bases in between. The CDR3 is 12 amino acids. Germline CDR1 MNHNY, CDR2 SVGAGI (reference sequence). The CDR3 here is CASTRDGYGYTF. In nucleotides, the CDR3 is TGTGCCAGCACTCGGGACGGCTATGGCTACACCTTC.

CDR3 residues: CASDAGPRGNEQFF. CDR3 DNA: TGTGCCAGCGACGCCGGGCCGAGGGGGAATGAGCAGTTCTTC. The chain recombines TRBV9 with TRBJ2-1; possible D gene TRBD1, 6 bases. V gave up 7 bases and J gave up 7 bases, with 18 bases separating them. From germline, CDR1 is SGDLS and CDR2 YYNGEE. The CDR3 consists of 14 residues.

This chain uses TRBV27 with TRBJ1-2; no reliable D call. The CDR3 covers 14 residues. V shed 6 bases and J shed 4 bases, with 15 bases lying between them. CDR1 and CDR2 from the germline V gene are MNHEY and SMNVEV (reference sequence). The CDR3 DNA sequence: TGTGCCAGCAGCTGGACTGACTCCCGCTATGGCTACACCTTC. Residues: CASSWTDSRYGYTF.

The V and J genes are TRBV5-6 and TRBJ1-6, with D perhaps matching TRBD1 (5 bases). Germline CDR1 and CDR2: SGHDT and YYEEEE. Trimming shortened V by 0 bases and J by 7 bases, and 11 bases separated the two germline ends. This CDR3 spans 15 amino acids. The CDR3 bases are TGTGCCAGCAGCTTGGGACAGATCGGGAATTCACCCCTCCACTTT. Translated: CASSLGQIGNSPLHF.

V and J are TRBV28 and TRBJ1-1; no definite D call. CDR1 and CDR2 from the germline V gene are MDHEN and SYDVKM. The CDR3 covers 15 residues. Trimming removed 7 bases at V and 1 base at J, with 16 bases between. The CDR3 sequence is CASKGQTHKNTEAFF. CDR3 bases: TGTGCCAGCAAGGGTCAGACACACAAGAACACTGAAGCTTTCTTT.

The gene calls are TRBV28 and TRBJ1-5; 7 nucleotides agree with TRBD1. Germline CDR1 reads MDHEN; CDR2 reads SYDVKM. V was pared by 2 bases and J by 0 bases, with 4 bases of the junction left unmatched. The CDR3 has 16 amino acids. The CDR3 spells CASSLRQGYSNQPQHF. The CDR3 DNA reads TGTGCCAGCAGTTTAAGACAGGGCTATAGCAATCAGCCCCAGCATTTT.

The chain recombines TRBV5-1 with TRBJ1-6, with TRBD1 identical over 7 bases. Germline V CDR1 and CDR2: SGHRS, YFSETQ. The CDR3 runs 15 residues. Trimming cost V 1 base and J 6 bases; bases outside gene matches: 4. The CDR3 loop reads CASSLQGGSNSPLHF. The CDR3 region has the DNA TGCGCCAGCAGCTTGCAGGGGGGGAGTAATTCACCCCTCCACTTT.

The V gene is TRBV5-1, the J gene TRBJ2-5; TRBD2 aligns across 7 bases. The junction had 8 bases not matched to a gene; V was cut back by 4 bases and J by 2 bases. The CDR3 has 15 amino acids. Germline values: CDR1 SGHRS, CDR2 YFSETQ. For the CDR3, the DNA is TGCGCCAGCAGCGACCCCTCGGGGGGTCAAGAGACCCAGTACTTC. It yields the protein CASSDPSGGQETQYF.

This clone was found a few times. V is TRBV10-1 and J is TRBJ1-1; possible D gene TRBD1, 5 bases. Trimming cost V 8 bases and J 3 bases, with 7 bases left between them. Germline CDR1 WNHNN, CDR2 SYGVQD (reference sequence). The CDR3 has 11 residues. Here the CDR3 DNA reads TGCGCCAGCTCGGGGGACACTGAAGCTTTCTTT. It yields the protein CASSGDTEAFF.

The V gene is TRBV29-1, the J gene TRBJ2-1; D is unclear. The V end was cut by 7 bases, the J end by 4 bases, with 8 bases between. The CDR3 runs 11 residues. Per the germline V gene, CDR1 is SQVTM and CDR2 is ANQGSEA. The DNA for the CDR3 is TGCAGCGGGCAAGGATACAATGAGCAGTTCTTC. It translates to CSGQGYNEQFF.

This clone was found many times. The J gene is TRBJ1-1, the V gene TRBV19, with D unclear. The CDR3 has 13 residues. Trimming removed 7 bases at V and 7 bases at J, with 16 bases between. Germline CDR1 LNHDA, CDR2 SQIVND (reference sequence). This CDR3 is CASTAYRDHEAFF. The CDR3 region has the DNA TGTGCCAGTACTGCGTACAGAGACCATGAAGCTTTCTTT.

V and J are TRBV7-9 and TRBJ2-1; 8 bases fit TRBD2. J gave up 5 bases and V 5 bases, and 8 bases lay outside the gene matches. CDR1 SEHNR and CDR2 FQNEAQ come from the germline V gene (reference sequence). The CDR3 is 15 residues long. The CDR3 bases are TGTGCCAGCAGCGCCCTGGGACTAGTCAACAATGAGCAGTTCTTC. The encoded protein is CASSALGLVNNEQFF.

The chain uses TRBV5-4 and TRBJ2-7; TRBD1 matches at 8 bases. The germline gives CDR1 SGHNT, CDR2 YYREEE (reference sequence). Germline trimming cut 4 bases from V and 4 bases from J; bases unmatched to any gene: 13. This CDR3 has 16 amino acids. The CDR3 spells CASSTDRALLGYEQYF. The CDR3 DNA reads as TGTGCCAGCAGCACGGACAGGGCCCTGTTGGGATACGAGCAGTACTTC. The full variable domain, in which reference TRBV5-4 and TRBJ2-7 provide the parts outside the CDR3, is ETGVTQSPTHLIKTRGQQVTLRCSSQSGHNTVSWYQQALGQGPQFIFQYYREEENGRGNFPPRFSGLQFPNYSSELNVNALELDDSALYLCASSTDRALLGYEQYFGPGTRLTVT.

The rearrangement uses TRBV2 and TRBJ1-6, with 7 positions matching TRBD1. The CDR3 consists of 14 residues. Germline V gene data show CDR1 as SNHLY and CDR2 as FYNNEI. V lost 10 bases to trimming and J lost 7 bases; unmatched junction nucleotides: 10. DNA for the CDR3: TGTGCCACGGTACTTCGGGACAGAAATTCACCCCTCCACTTT. This gives the protein CATVLRDRNSPLHF. The full variable domain, its missing parts supplied by reference TRBV2 and TRBJ1-6, is EPEVTQTPSHQVTQMGQEVILRCVPISNHLYFYWYRQILGQKVEFLVSFYNNEISEKSEIFDDQFSVERPDGSNFTLKIRSTKLEDSAMYFCATVLRDRNSPLHFGNGTRLTVT.

This clone was found once. The rearrangement links TRBV5-4 to TRBJ2-4; D tentatively fits TRBD1 or TRBD2 (5 bases each). The CDR3 is made up of 15 amino acids. V gave up 3 bases and J gave up 3 bases, with 13 bases separating them. The germline CDR1 and CDR2 sequences are SGHNT and YYREEE (reference sequence). The CDR3 sequence is CASSSSGSGKNIQYF. CDR3 in DNA: TGTGCCAGCAGCTCATCAGGGAGCGGCAAAAACATTCAGTACTTC.

V and J are TRBV4-3 and TRBJ2-5, with D unresolved. Germline CDR1 is LGHNA and CDR2 is YSLEER. This CDR3 region has 15 residues. With 0 bases removed from V and 2 bases from J, the gap between germline ends came to 10 bases. The CDR3 region is CASSQDKPEQETQYF. The CDR3 region has the DNA TGCGCCAGCAGCCAAGATAAGCCAGAGCAAGAGACCCAGTACTTC.

V and J are TRBV6-1 and TRBJ2-5, with 8 nucleotides matching TRBD1. The germline gives CDR1 MNHNS, CDR2 SASEGT. V lost 7 bases and J lost 1; bases outside the gene matches: 8. The CDR3 covers 15 residues. CDR3 bases: TGTGCCAGCATCTCGGACAGGGTTGGCCAAGAGACCCAGTACTTC. This sequence encodes CASISDRVGQETQYF.

The V gene is TRBV7-2, the J gene TRBJ1-2; D may be TRBD1 (6 bases). V was clipped by 5 bases and J by 0 bases, with 16 bases between them. The germline CDR1 and CDR2 sequences are SGHTA and FQGNSA. This CDR3 contains 16 residues. The CDR3 nucleotides are TGTGCCAGCAGCGGTCAGGGGCAGCAAGCTAACTATGGCTACACCTTC. This encodes CASSGQGQQANYGYTF.

The chain links TRBV12-2 to TRBJ1-2; TRBD1 was called by the table and not checked on the DNA. TRBV12-2 is labeled a pseudogene. The CDR3 is 16 residues long. The CDR3 coding sequence is TGTGCAAGTCGCTTAGCAAGAAAGTTCAGGGTTAATGGCTACACCTTC. Protein: CASRLARKFRVNGYTF.